The 31 T cell receptor beta chains below come from one sample, sequenced in a study of early T cells in non-severe SARS-CoV-2 infection. Via MiXCR, TCRdb re-called the 5' RACE reads, giving one row per CDR3 protein. Among roughly 110,000 distinct CDR3 sequences, 11% were seen once, and the ten largest hold 7.6%. Sequencing was carried out using whole blood. The receptors stem from an adult who was a healthcare worker with PCR-confirmed SARS-CoV-2 infection or an uninfected control (not recorded which).

The chain combines TRBV7-9 with TRBJ1-3; D not certain. V was cut by 1 base and J by 8 bases, with 12 bases left in between. Germline V gene data show CDR1 as SEHNR and CDR2 as FQNEAQ (reference sequence). The CDR3 consists of 14 residues. Written as DNA, the CDR3 is TGTGCCAGCAGCTTAGGGCCCAGGACGGACACCATATATTTT. This translates into CASSLGPRTDTIYF. Supplemented by reference TRBV7-9 and TRBJ1-3, the full variable domain reads DTGVSQNPRHKITKRGQNVTFRCDPISEHNRLYWYRQTLGQGPEFLTYFQNEAQLEKSRLLSDRFSAERPKGSFSTLEIQRTEQGDSAMYLCASSLGPRTDTIYFGEGSWLTVV.

This clonotype was counted between two and nine times. This chain uses TRBV5-5 with TRBJ2-1; 7 positions agree with TRBD2. CDR3 length: 20 amino acids. CDR1 and CDR2 from the germline V gene are SGHKS and YYEKEE (reference sequence). Losses at the gene ends were 4 bases for V and 6 bases for J; bases not matched to a gene: 25. CDR3: CASSPTGLTGVPTLFNEQFF. CDR3 nucleotide sequence: TGTGCCAGCAGCCCTACGGGACTAACGGGAGTCCCGACATTGTTCAATGAGCAGTTCTTC.

This clonotype was counted many times. This CDR3 is CASSPSRTTGTDTQYF. CDR3 DNA: TGTGCCAGCAGCCCCTCCCGGACCACTGGGACAGATACGCAGTATTTT. This chain connects TRBV11-2 to TRBJ2-3, with D unclear. The germline V gene encodes CDR1 SGHAT and CDR2 FQNNGV. The length of the CDR3 is 16 residues. Trimming removed 5 bases at V and 3 bases at J, with 18 bases between.

V is TRBV4-2 and J is TRBJ1-2; D unclear. Per the germline V gene, CDR1 is LGHNA and CDR2 is YNFKEQ. Trimming removed 1 base from V and 8 bases from J, with 14 bases in between. This CDR3 contains 14 residues. CDR3 in amino acids: CASSQVRHAAGYTF. The CDR3 DNA reads TGTGCCAGCAGCCAAGTTAGGCATGCAGCAGGCTACACCTTC.

The chain joins TRBV3-1 to TRBJ2-1; TRBD1 agrees at 11 bases. V dropped 1 base and J dropped 4; count of bases not matched to a gene: 3. The germline V gene encodes CDR1 LGHDT and CDR2 YNNKEL (reference sequence). The CDR3 length is 16 residues. The CDR3 spells CASSQADRGLYNEQFF. CDR3 coding DNA: TGTGCCAGCAGCCAAGCGGACAGGGGGCTATACAATGAGCAGTTCTTC.

In its sample, this clonotype was seen many times. The rearrangement uses TRBV27 and TRBJ2-7; D not certain. This CDR3 has 12 residues. The V gene's germline CDR1 is MNHEY and CDR2 SMNVEV (reference sequence). Trimming cost V 8 bases and J 2 bases, with 10 bases left between them. This chain's CDR3 is CASGRPPYEQYF. CDR3 coding DNA: TGTGCCAGCGGCAGGCCCCCCTACGAGCAGTACTTC.

This clonotype is medium-sized (0.01 to 0.1%) by share. The J gene is TRBJ2-7, the V gene TRBV7-2, with a weak D call TRBD2 (7 bases). Germline CDR1 and CDR2: SGHTA and FQGNSA. Trimming pared 5 bases from V and 10 bases from J, leaving 18 bases between. The CDR3 contains 13 residues. The CDR3 region is CASSLLAGASQYF. In DNA, the CDR3 is TGTGCCAGCAGCCTCTTGGCGGGGGCAAGTCAGTACTTC.

This clonotype was observed at least ten times. The chain joins TRBV20-1 to TRBJ2-1, with D possibly TRBD1 on 6 matching bases. The CDR3 is made up of 13 amino acids. Trimming took 1 base from V and 4 from J, leaving 8 bases between them. CDR1 DFQATT and CDR2 SNEGSKA come from the germline V gene (reference sequence). The CDR3 DNA reads TGCAGTGCTAGAGGACAGGCTTACAATGAGCAGTTCTTC. Its protein is CSARGQAYNEQFF.

This clonotype was recorded at least ten times. CDR3 bases: TGTGCCAGCCTAAATAGTGGCAGGGCACAAGAGACCCAGTACTTC. Protein: CASLNSGRAQETQYF. V and J are TRBV28 and TRBJ2-5; D is perhaps TRBD1 (5 bases). Germline V gene lookup returns CDR1 MDHEN and CDR2 SYDVKM. Deletions cut 8 bases from V and 2 bases from J, with 18 bases between. The CDR3 loop spans 15 amino acids.

The genes are TRBV12-3 or TRBV12-4 and TRBJ1-3; D possibly corresponds to TRBD1 (5 bases). The V gene lost 3 bases and the J gene lost 0 bases, with 12 bases spanning the gap. The CDR3 has 16 amino acids. As DNA, the CDR3 is TGTGCCAGCAGTTTCGGGGGACTCACCTCTGGAAACACCATATATTTT. This translates into CASSFGGLTSGNTIYF.

This clonotype was seen only a few times. J is TRBJ2-6 and V is TRBV2; D may be TRBD1 or TRBD2 (5 bases each). V dropped 4 bases and J dropped 0 bases, with 7 bases sitting between them. This CDR3 region has 15 residues. Germline lookup yields CDR1 SNHLY and CDR2 FYNNEI. The CDR3: CASSGGPSGANVLTF. For the CDR3, the DNA is TGTGCCAGCAGTGGGGGACCCTCTGGGGCCAACGTCCTGACTTTC.

This clonotype has a count of ten or more. J is TRBJ2-1 and V is TRBV9; D is unresolved. Germline V lookup: CDR1 SGDLS, CDR2 YYNGEE. The V end lost 1 base, the J end lost 6 bases, and 11 bases lay between the germline ends. The CDR3 sequence is 14 residues long. CDR3 in amino acids: CASSVRSEPNEQFF. As DNA, the CDR3 is TGTGCCAGCAGCGTAAGGTCGGAGCCCAATGAGCAGTTCTTC.

This clonotype was observed a handful of times. The V gene is TRBV20-1, the J gene TRBJ2-1, with D unresolved. Trimming removed 0 bases at V and 1 base at J, with 10 bases between. Germline CDR1 reads DFQATT; CDR2 reads SNEGSKA (reference sequence). The CDR3 spans 15 residues. The CDR3: CSARDPNRSYNEQFF. Here the CDR3 DNA reads TGCAGTGCTAGAGACCCCAACCGATCCTACAATGAGCAGTTCTTC.

The J gene is TRBJ1-6, the V gene TRBV25-1; unclear D gene. V was shortened by 3 bases and J by 7 bases, with 10 bases between the two germline ends. This CDR3 region has 14 residues. The germline V gene has CDR1 MGHDK and CDR2 SYGVNS. CDR3 DNA: TGTGCCAGCAGTGAGAGAGGTGGGAATTCACCCCTCCACTTT. This codes for CASSERGGNSPLHF.

This chain links TRBV5-6 with TRBJ2-6, with TRBD1 as a possible D gene (6 bases). The CDR3 contains 15 residues. Germline V gives CDR1 SGHDT, CDR2 YYEEEE. V was pared by 5 bases and J by 4 bases, with 13 bases between. The DNA for the CDR3 is TGTGCCAGCAGACCCACAGGGTCCGGGGCCAACGTCCTGACTTTC. It translates to CASRPTGSGANVLTF.

This clonotype was seen at least ten times. This rearrangement joins TRBV5-1 to TRBJ2-1; TRBD2 agrees at 7 bases. The CDR3 has 15 amino acids. V shed 4 bases and J 7 bases; nucleotides not matched to a gene: 11. Germline V gene sequence: CDR1 SGHRS, CDR2 YFSETQ. The CDR3 DNA is TGCGCCAGCAGCCCCGGACTAGAAAGGTGGAATGAGCAGTTCTTC. Its translation is CASSPGLERWNEQFF.

This chain uses TRBV5-5 with TRBJ2-7, with D hard to call. V shed 5 bases and J shed 7 bases, with 16 bases lying between them. CDR1 and CDR2 from the germline V gene are SGHKS and YYEKEE (reference sequence). The CDR3 sequence is 13 residues long. The CDR3 region is CASSLPLGLEQYF. CDR3 sequence (DNA): TGTGCCAGCAGTTTGCCCCTCGGATTAGAGCAGTACTTC.

In its sample, this clonotype was seen many times. The V gene is TRBV27, the J gene TRBJ2-7; D is unclear. The germline CDR1 and CDR2 sequences are MNHEY and SMNVEV (reference sequence). This CDR3 comprises 16 residues. Trimming took off 5 bases at V and 4 bases at J, with 21 bases between the two ends. The CDR3 loop is CASSIGPLGGKYEQYF. The CDR3, as DNA: TGTGCCAGCAGTATTGGGCCCCTGGGCGGAAAATACGAGCAGTACTTC.

The rearrangement links TRBV20-1 to TRBJ2-4, with TRBD2 as a possible D gene (6 bases). The CDR3 runs to 13 residues. The V gene's germline CDR1 is DFQATT and CDR2 SNEGSKA (reference sequence). The V end lost 7 bases, the J end lost 9 bases, and 19 bases lay between the germline ends. The CDR3 loop is CSGSGRGHGIQYF. In DNA form, the CDR3 reads TGCAGTGGATCAGGGCGGGGCCACGGCATTCAGTACTTC.

This clonotype occurred many times. The V call is TRBV7-3, the J call TRBJ2-7, with a weak D call TRBD2 (6 bases). Germline CDR1 and CDR2: SGHTA and FQGTGA. V lost 6 bases to trimming and J lost 3 bases, with 12 bases between them. This CDR3 region has 13 residues. The CDR3 spells CASSAGLNYEQYF. In nucleotides, the CDR3 is TGTGCCAGCAGTGCGGGACTTAACTACGAGCAGTACTTC.

This clonotype was found many times. This chain joins TRBV29-1 and TRBJ2-3; no firm D call. The V and J ends lost 7 bases and 6 bases respectively, with 11 bases between them. Germline values: CDR1 SQVTM, CDR2 ANQGSEA. This CDR3 is 11 amino acids long. For the CDR3, the DNA is TGCAGCGCCCCCGGCGCGGATACGCAGTATTTT. Its translation is CSAPGADTQYF.

This clonotype was seen more than once but under ten times. J is TRBJ2-1 and V is TRBV7-6; perhaps TRBD1 as D (6 bases). The CDR3 totals 15 residues. From germline, CDR1 is SGHVS and CDR2 FNYEAQ. V was shortened by 6 bases and J by 2 bases, with 14 bases between the two germline ends. The CDR3 DNA reads as TGTGCCAGCAGTTACCGGGACACAGCCTACAATGAGCAGTTCTTC. Protein sequence: CASSYRDTAYNEQFF. Drawing the rest from reference TRBV7-6 and TRBJ2-1, the complete variable domain is GAGVSQSPRYKVTKRGQDVALRCDPISGHVSLYWYRQALGQGPEFLTYFNYEAQQDKSGLPNDRFSAERPEGSISTLTIQRTEQRDSAMYRCASSYRDTAYNEQFFGPGTRLTVL.

This clonotype was counted at least ten times. V gene TRBV9 combines with J gene TRBJ2-1; D gene unclear. The germline V and J ends were trimmed by 0 bases and 7 bases, with 8 bases remaining between them. CDR3 size: 13 residues. CDR1 and CDR2 (germline): SGDLS, YYNGEE. CDR3 amino acids: CASSVVGMNEQFF. In DNA form, the CDR3 reads TGTGCCAGCAGCGTAGTAGGAATGAATGAGCAGTTCTTC.

In this sample, this clonotype turned up a few times. The rearrangement links TRBV7-8 to TRBJ2-1; weak D call: TRBD2 (5 bases). Trimming cost V 3 bases and J 7 bases, with 10 bases left between them. Germline values: CDR1 SGHVS, CDR2 FQNEAQ. The CDR3 totals 13 residues. This CDR3 is CASSLAERNEQFF. DNA for the CDR3: TGTGCCAGCAGCTTGGCCGAGCGGAATGAGCAGTTCTTC.

In this sample, this clonotype turned up many times. V and J are TRBV7-7 and TRBJ2-7, with D possibly matching TRBD1 (6 bases). CDR3 length: 14 amino acids. Germline V gene data show CDR1 as SSHAT and CDR2 as FNYEAQ (reference sequence). The ends were cut back, 1 base at V and 2 bases at J, with 9 bases in the middle. The CDR3 sequence: CASSLGQGTYEQYF. The CDR3 region has the DNA TGTGCCAGCAGCTTAGGGCAGGGGACCTACGAGCAGTACTTC.

The table lists this clonotype with many counts. The gene calls are TRBV6-6 and TRBJ1-4; TRBD1 is a possible D gene (5 bases). This CDR3 region has 13 residues. From germline, CDR1 is MNHNY and CDR2 SVGAGI (reference sequence). V gave up 4 bases and J gave up 8 bases, with 11 bases separating them. The CDR3 DNA is TGTGCCAGCAGTTTATCAGGGTGGGAAAAACTGTTTTTT. Encoded protein: CASSLSGWEKLFF.

The chain has TRBV3-1 and TRBJ2-4, with TRBD2 matching over 9 bases. CDR1 is LGHDT, CDR2 YNNKEL, per germline (reference sequence). V shed 2 bases, J shed 7 bases, and the junction held 9 bases outside the gene matches. This CDR3 contains 16 residues. The CDR3 nucleotides read TGTGCCAGCAGCCAACCTCGGCGGGAGGGAGGGAACATTCAGTACTTC. Amino acid sequence: CASSQPRREGGNIQYF.

This clonotype was detected ten times or more. Written as DNA, the CDR3 is TGTGCCAGCAGCCTAATAGCGGGAGGGTTCAACGGCGCAGATACGCAGTATTTT. Translation gives CASSLIAGGFNGADTQYF. This chain uses TRBV7-2 with TRBJ2-3; 11 bases agree with TRBD2. V was clipped by 5 bases and J by 4 bases; unmatched bases: 14. This CDR3 spans 18 amino acids. Germline-derived CDR1 and CDR2 are SGHTA and FQGNSA.

This clonotype turned up a few times. V is TRBV4-1 and J is TRBJ2-7; 13 bases are a match to TRBD2. The ends lost 2 bases at V and 3 bases at J; junction bases unmatched: 10. The CDR3 contains 18 residues. Germline V gene sequence: CDR1 MGHRA, CDR2 YSYEKL. The CDR3 sequence: CASSQPPGLAGTNYEQYF. CDR3 sequence (DNA): TGCGCCAGCAGCCAACCCCCGGGACTAGCGGGAACGAACTACGAGCAGTACTTC.

This clonotype was counted many times. The CDR3 reads CASSSTGLGDSPLHF. CDR3 sequence (DNA): TGTGCCAGCAGCTCGACGGGACTCGGGGATTCACCCCTCCACTTT. The genes are TRBV7-6 and TRBJ1-6, with a weak D call TRBD1 (5 bases). There are 15 residues in the CDR3. Trimming took 4 bases from V and 8 from J, leaving 15 bases between them. Germline CDR1 reads SGHVS; CDR2 reads FNYEAQ.

This clonotype appeared a few times. The J gene is TRBJ1-1, the V gene TRBV3-1, with TRBD1 matching over 8 bases. The V gene's germline CDR1 is LGHDT and CDR2 YNNKEL (reference sequence). CDR3 length: 14 amino acids. V shed 5 bases and J 11 bases; nucleotides not matched to a gene: 13. For the CDR3, the DNA is TGTGCCAGCAGCTGGACAGGGTCTTACTCGGGCGCTTTCTTT. Its protein is CASSWTGSYSGAFF.